The present T cell receptor beta chain was sequenced within a study of shared clonotypes between healthy human individuals. Assay: immunoSEQ multiplex PCR; the TCRdb copy retains only in-frame clones and omits some. The profile covers about 2 million clones, with 85% to 95% appearing a single time and 0.95% to 1.5% taken by the ten largest. Naive CD8 isolation took CD45RO-negative cells positively selected for CCR7 and excluded terminally differentiated effector memory CD45RA+ cells. V lost 5 bases, J lost 3 bases, and 9 bases stayed unmatched. The CDR3 runs 15 residues. Looked up from germline, CDR1 is MNHEY and CDR2 is SMNVEV (reference sequence).

The TCR sequence derives from a man aged 18 to 29 in good health. V usage is TRBV27 and J usage is TRBJ1-1; TRBD1 agrees at 7 bases. Sequences were obtained from naive CD8+ T cells sorted from blood. The CDR3, as DNA: TGTGCCAGCAGTCCCTACCCGACAGGGTACACTGAAGCTTTCTTT. Translating gives CASSPYPTGYTEAFF.